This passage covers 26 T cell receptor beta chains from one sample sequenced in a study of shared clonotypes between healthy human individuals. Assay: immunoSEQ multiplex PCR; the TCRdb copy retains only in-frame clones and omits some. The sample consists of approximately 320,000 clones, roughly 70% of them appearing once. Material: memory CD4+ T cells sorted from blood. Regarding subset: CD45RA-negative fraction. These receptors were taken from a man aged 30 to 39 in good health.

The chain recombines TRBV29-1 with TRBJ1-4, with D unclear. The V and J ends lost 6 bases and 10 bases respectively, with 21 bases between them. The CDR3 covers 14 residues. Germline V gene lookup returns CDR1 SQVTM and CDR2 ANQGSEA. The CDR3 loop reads CSVHQASPDGKLFF. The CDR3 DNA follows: TGCAGCGTGCACCAGGCGTCCCCTGATGGAAAACTGTTTTTT.

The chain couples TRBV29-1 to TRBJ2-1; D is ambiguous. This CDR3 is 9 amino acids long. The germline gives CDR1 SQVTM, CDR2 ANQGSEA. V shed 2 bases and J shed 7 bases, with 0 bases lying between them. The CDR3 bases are TGCAGCGTTGAAAATGAGCAGTTCTTC. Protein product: CSVENEQFF.

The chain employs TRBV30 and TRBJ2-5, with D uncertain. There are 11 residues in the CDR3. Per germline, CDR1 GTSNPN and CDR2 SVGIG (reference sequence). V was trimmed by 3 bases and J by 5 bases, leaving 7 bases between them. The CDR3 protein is CAWSRAETQYF. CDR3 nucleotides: TGTGCCTGGAGCCGGGCTGAGACCCAGTACTTC.

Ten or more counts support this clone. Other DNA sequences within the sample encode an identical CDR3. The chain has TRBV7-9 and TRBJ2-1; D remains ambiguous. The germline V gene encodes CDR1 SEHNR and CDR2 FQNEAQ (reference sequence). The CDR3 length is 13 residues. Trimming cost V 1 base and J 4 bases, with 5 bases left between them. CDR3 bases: TGTGCCAGCAGCTTAGGCCGGTACAATGAGCAGTTCTTC. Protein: CASSLGRYNEQFF.

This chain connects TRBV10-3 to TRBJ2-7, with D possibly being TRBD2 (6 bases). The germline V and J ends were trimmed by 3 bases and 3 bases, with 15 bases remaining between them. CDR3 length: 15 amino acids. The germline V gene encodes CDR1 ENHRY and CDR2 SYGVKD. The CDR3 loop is CAISDEGGYYYEQYF. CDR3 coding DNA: TGTGCCATCAGTGATGAGGGAGGTTACTACTACGAGCAGTACTTC.

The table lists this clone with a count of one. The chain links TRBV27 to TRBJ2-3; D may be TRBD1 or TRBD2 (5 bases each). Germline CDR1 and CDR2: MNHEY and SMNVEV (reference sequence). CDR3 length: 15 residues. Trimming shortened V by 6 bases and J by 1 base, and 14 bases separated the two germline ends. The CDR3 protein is CASSPLGARTDTQYF. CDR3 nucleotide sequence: TGTGCCAGCAGCCCCCTCGGGGCACGCACAGATACGCAGTATTTT.

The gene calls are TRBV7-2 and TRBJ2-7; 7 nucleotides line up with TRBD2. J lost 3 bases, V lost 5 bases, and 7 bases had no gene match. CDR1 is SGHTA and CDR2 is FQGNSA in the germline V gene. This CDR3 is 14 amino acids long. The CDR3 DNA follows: TGTGCCAGCAGCATTAGCGGGCCTCTCTACGAGCAGTACTTC. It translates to CASSISGPLYEQYF.

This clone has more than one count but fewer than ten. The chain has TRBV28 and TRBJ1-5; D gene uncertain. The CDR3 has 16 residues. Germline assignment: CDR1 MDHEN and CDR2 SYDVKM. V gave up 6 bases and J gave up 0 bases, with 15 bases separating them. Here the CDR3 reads CASRLGMINSNQPQHF. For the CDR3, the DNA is TGTGCCAGCAGGTTAGGTATGATTAATAGCAATCAGCCCCAGCATTTT. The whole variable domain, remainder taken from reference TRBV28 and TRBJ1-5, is DVKVTQSSRYLVKRTGEKVFLECVQDMDHENMFWYRQDPGLGLRLIYFSYDVKMKEKGDIPEGYSVSREKKERFSLILESASTNQTSMYLCASRLGMINSNQPQHFGDGTRLSIL.

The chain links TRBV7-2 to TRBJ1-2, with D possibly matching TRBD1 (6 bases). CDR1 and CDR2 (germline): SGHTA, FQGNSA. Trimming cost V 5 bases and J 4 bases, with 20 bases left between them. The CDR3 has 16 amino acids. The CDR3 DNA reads TGTGCCAGCAGCCAGGGGTACCGGGGTCGGAGCTATGGCTACACCTTC. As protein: CASSQGYRGRSYGYTF.

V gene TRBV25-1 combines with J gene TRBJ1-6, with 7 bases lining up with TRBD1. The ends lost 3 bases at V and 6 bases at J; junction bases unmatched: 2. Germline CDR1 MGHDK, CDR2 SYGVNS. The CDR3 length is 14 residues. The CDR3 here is CASSETGPNSPLHF. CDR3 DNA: TGTGCCAGCAGTGAGACAGGGCCTAATTCACCCCTCCACTTT.

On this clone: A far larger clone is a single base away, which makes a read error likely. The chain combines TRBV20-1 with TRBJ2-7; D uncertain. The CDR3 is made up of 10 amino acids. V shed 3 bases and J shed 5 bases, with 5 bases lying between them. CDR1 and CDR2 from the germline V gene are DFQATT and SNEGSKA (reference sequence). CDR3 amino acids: CSASVHEQYF. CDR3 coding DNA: TGCAGTGCTAGCGTCCACGAGCAGTACTTC.

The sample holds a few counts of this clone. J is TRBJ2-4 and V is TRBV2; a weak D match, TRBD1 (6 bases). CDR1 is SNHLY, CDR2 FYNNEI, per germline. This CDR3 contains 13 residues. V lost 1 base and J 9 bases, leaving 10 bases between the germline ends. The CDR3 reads CASSEETGFIQYF. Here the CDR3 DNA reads TGTGCCAGCAGTGAAGAGACAGGATTCATTCAGTACTTC.

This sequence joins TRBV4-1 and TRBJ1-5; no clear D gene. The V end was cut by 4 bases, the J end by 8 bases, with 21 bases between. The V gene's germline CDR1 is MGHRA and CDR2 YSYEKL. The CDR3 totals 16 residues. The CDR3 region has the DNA TGCGCCAGCAGCCGCGGCGTAGGTTTTGGACCGGAGCCCCAGCATTTT. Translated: CASSRGVGFGPEPQHF.

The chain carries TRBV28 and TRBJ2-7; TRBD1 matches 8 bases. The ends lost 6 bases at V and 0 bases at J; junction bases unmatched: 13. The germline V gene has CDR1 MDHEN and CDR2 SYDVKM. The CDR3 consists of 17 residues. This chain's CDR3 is CASRPGWGQVSSYEQYF. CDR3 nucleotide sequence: TGTGCCAGCAGACCCGGGTGGGGACAGGTCAGCTCCTACGAGCAGTACTTC.

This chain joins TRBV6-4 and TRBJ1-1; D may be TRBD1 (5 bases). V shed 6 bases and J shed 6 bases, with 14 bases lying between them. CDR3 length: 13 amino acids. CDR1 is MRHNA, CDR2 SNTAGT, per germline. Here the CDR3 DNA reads TGTGCCAGCAGGGTCCGTCAGGGAGCTGAAGCTTTCTTT. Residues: CASRVRQGAEAFF.

The CDR3 here is CAIEWGTNTLVQFF. Written as DNA, the CDR3 is TGTGCCATCGAATGGGGGACAAACACGCTCGTGCAGTTCTTC. The chain recombines TRBV2 with TRBJ2-1; perhaps TRBD1 as D (6 bases). V was pared by 10 bases and J by 12 bases, with 25 bases between. Germline values: CDR1 SNHLY, CDR2 FYNNEI. The CDR3 runs to 14 residues.

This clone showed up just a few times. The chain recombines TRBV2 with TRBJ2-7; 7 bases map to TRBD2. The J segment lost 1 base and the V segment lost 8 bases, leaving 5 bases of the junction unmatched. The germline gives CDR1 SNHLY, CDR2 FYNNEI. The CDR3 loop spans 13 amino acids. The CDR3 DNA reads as TGTGCCAGCGGGTTAGCGGGTTCCTACGAGCAGTACTTC. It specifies CASGLAGSYEQYF.

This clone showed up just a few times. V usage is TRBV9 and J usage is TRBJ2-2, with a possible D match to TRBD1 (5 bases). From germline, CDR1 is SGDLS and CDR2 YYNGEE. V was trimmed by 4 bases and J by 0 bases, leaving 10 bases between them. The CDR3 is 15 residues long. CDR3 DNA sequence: TGTGCCAGCAGCTTAGGACATACGAACACCGGGGAGCTGTTTTTT. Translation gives CASSLGHTNTGELFF.

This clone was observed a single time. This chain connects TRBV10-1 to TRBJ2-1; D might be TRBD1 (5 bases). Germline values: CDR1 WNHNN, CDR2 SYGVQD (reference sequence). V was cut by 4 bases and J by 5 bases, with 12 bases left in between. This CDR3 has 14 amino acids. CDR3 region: CASSGSKGNNEQFF. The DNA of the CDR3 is TGCGCCAGCAGTGGGAGTAAGGGGAACAATGAGCAGTTCTTC.

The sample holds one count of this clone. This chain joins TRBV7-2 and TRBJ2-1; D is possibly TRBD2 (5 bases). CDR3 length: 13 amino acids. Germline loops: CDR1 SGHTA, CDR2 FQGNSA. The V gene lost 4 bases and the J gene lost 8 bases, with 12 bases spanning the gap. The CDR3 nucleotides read TGTGCCAGCAGCTCCCGTCGAGCGGATGAGCAGTTCTTC. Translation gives CASSSRRADEQFF.

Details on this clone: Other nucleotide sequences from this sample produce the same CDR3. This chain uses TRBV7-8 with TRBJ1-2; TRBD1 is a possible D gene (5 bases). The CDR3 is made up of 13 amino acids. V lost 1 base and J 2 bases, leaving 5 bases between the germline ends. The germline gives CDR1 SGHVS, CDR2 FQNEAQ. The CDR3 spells CASSLGGNYGYTF. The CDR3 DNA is TGTGCCAGCAGCTTAGGGGGGAACTATGGCTACACCTTC. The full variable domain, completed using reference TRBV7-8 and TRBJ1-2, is GAGVSQSPRYKVAKRGQDVALRCDPISGHVSLFWYQQALGQGPEFLTYFQNEAQLDKSGLPSDRFFAERPEGSVSTLKIQRTQQEDSAVYLCASSLGGNYGYTFGSGTRLTVV.

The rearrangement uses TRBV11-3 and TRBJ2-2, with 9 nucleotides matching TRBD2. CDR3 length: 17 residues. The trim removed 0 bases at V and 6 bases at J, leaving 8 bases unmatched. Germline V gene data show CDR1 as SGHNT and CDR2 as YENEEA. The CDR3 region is CASSLDGLAGTPGELFF. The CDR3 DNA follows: TGTGCCAGCAGCTTAGATGGCCTAGCGGGAACCCCCGGGGAGCTGTTTTTT. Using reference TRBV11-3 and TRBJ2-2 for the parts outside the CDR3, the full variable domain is EAGVVQSPRYKIIEKKQPVAFWCNPISGHNTLYWYLQNLGQGPELLIRYENEEAVDDSQLPKDRFSAERLKGVDSTLKIQPAELGDSAVYLCASSLDGLAGTPGELFFGEGSRLTVL.

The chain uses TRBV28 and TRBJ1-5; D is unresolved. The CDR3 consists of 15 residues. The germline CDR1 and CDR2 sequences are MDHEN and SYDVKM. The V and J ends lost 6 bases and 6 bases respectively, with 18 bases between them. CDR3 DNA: TGTGCCAGCAGCAACGGGGTGCCGGGATTTCAGCCCCAGCATTTT. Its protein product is CASSNGVPGFQPQHF.

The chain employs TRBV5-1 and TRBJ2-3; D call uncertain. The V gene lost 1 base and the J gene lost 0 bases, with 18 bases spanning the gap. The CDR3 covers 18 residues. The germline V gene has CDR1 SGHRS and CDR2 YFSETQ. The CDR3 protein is CASSLRLGSATSTDTQYF. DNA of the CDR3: TGCGCCAGCAGCTTGCGTTTAGGGTCGGCAACTAGCACAGATACGCAGTATTTT. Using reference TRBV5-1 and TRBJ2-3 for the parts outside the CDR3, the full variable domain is KAGVTQTPRYLIKTRGQQVTLSCSPISGHRSVSWYQQTPGQGLQFLFEYFSETQRNKGNFPGRFSGRQFSNSRSEMNVSTLELGDSALYLCASSLRLGSATSTDTQYFGPGTRLTVL.

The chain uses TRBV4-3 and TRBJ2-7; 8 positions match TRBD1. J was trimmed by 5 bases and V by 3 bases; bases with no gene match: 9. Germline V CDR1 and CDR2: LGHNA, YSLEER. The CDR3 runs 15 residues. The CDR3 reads CASSQRTGCGHEQYF. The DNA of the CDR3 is TGCGCCAGCAGCCAGAGGACAGGGTGCGGGCACGAGCAGTACTTC.

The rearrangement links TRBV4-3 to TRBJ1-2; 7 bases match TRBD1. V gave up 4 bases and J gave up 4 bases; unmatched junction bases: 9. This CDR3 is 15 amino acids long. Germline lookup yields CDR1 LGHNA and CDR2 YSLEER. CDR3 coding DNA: TGCGCCAGCAGCCCGACGGGACAGACCGTCTATGGCTACACCTTC. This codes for CASSPTGQTVYGYTF.